These T cell receptor beta chains were read from a single sample in a study of technical replicates of blood from a handful of donors. TCRdb keeps only in-frame clones here, not all; method: immunoSEQ multiplex PCR. The sample shows under 90,000 clones, about 94% of them seen only once. Sequencing was performed on T cells isolated from PBMCs. All receptors come from a human donor in good health. Each CDR3 is given with its conserved first and last residue. The D gene is left open where the match is weak. Where a row states a size, it is once, few, many or the class of an expanded clone; other rows omit it.

v_gene,j_gene,abundance,d_gene,CDR3aa,CDR3nt
TRBV5-4,TRBJ2-7,-,-,CASSLDGGTREQYF,TGTGCCAGCAGCTTGGATGGGGGCACCAGGGAGCAGTACTTC
TRBV5-1,TRBJ2-7,once,TRBD1,CASSPTPDRGTIYEQYF,TGCGCCAGCAGCCCGACACCGGACAGGGGGACGATCTACGAGCAGTACTTC
TRBV27,TRBJ2-6,-,-,CASSSLLFLGGATGANVLTF,TGTGCCAGCAGTTCACTATTGTTCTTAGGTGGGGCTACTGGGGCCAACGTCCTGACTTTC
TRBV5-1,TRBJ2-7,-,-,CASKFLSSGFGPSPYEQYF,TGCGCCAGCAAGTTTCTTTCATCCGGGTTTGGTCCCAGCCCCTACGAGCAGTACTTC
TRBV9,TRBJ2-5,-,TRBD2,CASSVSGAKQETQYF,TGTGCCAGCAGCGTAAGCGGGGCCAAACAAGAGACCCAGTACTTC
TRBV29-1,TRBJ1-4,-,TRBD1,CSVDLAGQGNEKLFF,TGCAGCGTTGACCTCGCGGGACAGGGAAATGAAAAACTGTTTTTT
TRBV30,TRBJ1-4,once,TRBD1,CALQGTISGGVGEKLFF,TGTGCCCTACAGGGCACGATCTCAGGGGGAGTGGGGGAAAAACTGTTTTTT
TRBV5-1,TRBJ2-4,once,-,CASSLGRQVNIQYF,TGCGCCAGCAGCTTGGGCCGTCAGGTAAACATTCAGTACTTC
TRBV12-2,TRBJ1-2,once,-,CASRLDPGPYGYTF,TGTGCAAGTCGCTTAGATCCAGGCCCCTATGGCTACACCTTC
TRBV10-1,TRBJ2-7,-,-,CASSEGETYEQYF,TGCGCCAGCAGTGAGGGGGAGACCTACGAGCAGTACTTC
TRBV18,TRBJ2-5,once,-,CASSPQGQETQYF,TGTGCCAGCTCACCACAGGGGCAAGAGACCCAGTACTTC
TRBV13,TRBJ2-7,-,TRBD1,CASSSGQGEAYEQYF,TGTGCCAGCAGCTCAGGACAGGGCGAGGCGTACGAGCAGTACTTC
TRBV9,TRBJ2-1,-,TRBD2,CASSGQTSGRGEQFF,TGTGCCAGCAGCGGACAGACTAGCGGGAGAGGTGAGCAGTTCTTC
TRBV25-1,TRBJ2-3,-,TRBD1,CASSPGGSTDTQYF,TGTGCCAGCAGCCCAGGGGGAAGCACAGATACGCAGTATTTT
TRBV28,TRBJ1-2,-,TRBD1,CASSPNSNRGRWYGYTF,TGTGCCAGCAGTCCAAATAGTAACAGGGGGCGTTGGTATGGCTACACCTTC
TRBV27,TRBJ2-2,-,-,CASSLTAGELFF,TGTGCCAGCAGTCTGACTGCCGGGGAGCTGTTTTTT
TRBV30,TRBJ2-7,-,TRBD1,CAWETGATYEQYF,TGTGCCTGGGAAACAGGGGCAACCTACGAGCAGTACTTC
TRBV7-9,TRBJ2-7,-,-,CASSLRGVENGQGLEQYF,TGTGCCAGCAGCTTACGCGGGGTCGAGAACGGGCAGGGTTTAGAGCAGTACTTC
TRBV5-6,TRBJ1-1,-,-,CASSFTTDKGKAFF,TGTGCCAGCAGCTTTACGACAGATAAGGGAAAAGCTTTCTTT
TRBV7-6,TRBJ1-2,-,-,CASSLRRQAVGGYTF,TGTGCCAGCAGCTTACGGAGACAGGCGGTGGGAGGCTACACCTTC
TRBV14,TRBJ2-7,-,TRBD1,CASSQRQGGLGEQYF,TGTGCCAGCAGCCAAAGACAGGGGGGCTTGGGCGAGCAGTACTTC
TRBV9,TRBJ1-2,-,TRBD1,CASSSGTGSRYGYTF,TGTGCCAGCAGCTCCGGGACAGGGAGTCGCTATGGCTACACCTTC
TRBV19,TRBJ1-2,-,TRBD1,CASSRPGTGYGYTF,TGTGCCAGTAGTAGACCCGGGACAGGCTATGGCTACACCTTC
TRBV15,TRBJ2-7,-,-,CATSYTGMNYEQYF,TGTGCCACCAGCTACACCGGGATGAACTACGAGCAGTACTTC
TRBV6-1,TRBJ2-7,-,TRBD1,CASSEKAPGQGPYEQYF,TGTGCCAGCAGTGAAAAGGCCCCGGGACAGGGTCCCTACGAGCAGTACTTC
TRBV18,TRBJ1-2,-,-,CASSRFEGNYGYTF,TGTGCCAGCTCAAGGTTCGAGGGTAACTATGGCTACACCTTC
TRBV19,TRBJ2-1,-,TRBD2,CASSLIAGGHEQFF,TGTGCCAGTAGTCTCATAGCGGGAGGCCATGAGCAGTTCTTC
TRBV4-2,TRBJ2-1,-,-,CASSQAVGGQRIPNEQFF,TGTGCCAGCAGCCAGGCGGTCGGGGGGCAAAGGATCCCGAATGAGCAGTTCTTC
TRBV5-6,TRBJ2-7,-,-,CASSLVKGAREPGYEQYF,TGTGCCAGCAGCTTGGTTAAGGGGGCGCGGGAACCGGGCTACGAGCAGTACTTC
TRBV6-5,TRBJ2-7,-,-,CASTPTGSWNEQYF,TGTGCCAGCACCCCAACAGGGTCCTGGAACGAGCAGTACTTC
TRBV13,TRBJ2-2,-,-,CASSLGLAETGELFF,TGTGCCAGCAGCTTAGGATTAGCGGAAACCGGGGAGCTGTTTTTT
TRBV14,TRBJ2-3,-,TRBD2,CASSLSGRTQYF,TGTGCCAGCAGCCTTAGCGGGCGCACGCAGTATTTT
TRBV7-4,TRBJ2-5,-,-,CASSLEGQGKTQYF,TGTGCCAGCAGCTTAGAGGGGCAGGGAAAGACCCAGTACTTC
TRBV27,TRBJ2-2,-,-,CASSGQGSHTGELFF,TGTGCCAGCAGTGGCCAGGGGAGTCACACCGGGGAGCTGTTTTTT
TRBV19,TRBJ2-7,-,-,CASSMLDFGSGEQYF,TGTGCCAGTAGTATGTTGGATTTTGGCTCCGGGGAGCAGTACTTC
TRBV10-3,TRBJ2-3,-,TRBD2,CAISGPASGAGDTQYF,TGTGCCATCAGTGGGCCCGCTAGCGGGGCTGGAGATACGCAGTATTTT
TRBV19,TRBJ1-5,-,TRBD1,CASSMEGQGFDQPQHF,TGTGCCAGTAGTATGGAAGGACAGGGGTTTGATCAGCCCCAGCATTTT
TRBV4-2,TRBJ1-5,-,TRBD1,CASSQDQGTGYQPQHF,TGTGCCAGCAGCCAAGATCAGGGGACAGGGTATCAGCCCCAGCATTTT
TRBV10-3,TRBJ1-2,-,-,CAISESSGIHPGYTF,TGTGCCATCAGTGAATCGTCAGGAATACACCCTGGCTACACCTTC
TRBV6-1,TRBJ2-5,-,-,CASQEIETQYF,TGTGCCTCTCAAGAGATTGAGACCCAGTACTTC
TRBV7-9,TRBJ2-2,-,-,CASSSDGYGELFF,TGTGCCAGCAGTTCCGACGGGTACGGGGAGCTGTTTTTT
TRBV19,TRBJ1-2,-,-,CASILGEAPLYGYTF,TGTGCCAGTATTCTCGGGGAGGCCCCCCTCTATGGCTACACCTTC
TRBV19,TRBJ2-1,-,TRBD2,CASRTSGRWFEQFF,TGTGCCAGTAGGACTAGCGGGAGGTGGTTTGAGCAGTTCTTC
TRBV2,TRBJ2-2,-,TRBD1,CASRVDRGYGTGELFF,TGTGCCAGCAGAGTGGACAGGGGTTATGGAACCGGGGAGCTGTTTTTT
TRBV6-1,TRBJ2-7,-,TRBD2,CASSEVWVGLAGSYEQYF,TGTGCCAGCAGTGAAGTCTGGGTGGGACTAGCGGGCTCCTACGAGCAGTACTTC
TRBV9,TRBJ2-7,-,TRBD1,CASSVGTGQYEQYF,TGTGCCAGCAGCGTCGGGACAGGGCAGTACGAGCAGTACTTC
TRBV30,TRBJ2-1,-,TRBD2,CAWTQLAGDLTEQFF,TGTGCCTGGACCCAGCTAGCGGGGGACCTCACTGAGCAGTTCTTC
TRBV4-1,TRBJ2-3,once,TRBD2,CASSQAPASGSTDTQYF,TGCGCCAGCAGCCAAGCCCCAGCTAGCGGTAGCACAGATACGCAGTATTTT
TRBV14,TRBJ2-2,once,TRBD2,CASSQGLAPSTGELFF,TGTGCCAGCAGCCAAGGACTAGCGCCGAGCACCGGGGAGCTGTTTTTT
TRBV20-1,TRBJ1-1,-,TRBD1,CSAIRGTEAFF,TGCAGTGCTATCAGGGGGACTGAAGCTTTCTTT
TRBV7-6,TRBJ2-2,-,TRBD2,CASSSTSGAPTGELFF,TGTGCCAGCAGCTCGACTAGCGGGGCCCCCACCGGGGAGCTGTTTTTT
TRBV2,TRBJ2-1,-,-,CASGMGGQYNEQFF,TGTGCCAGCGGTATGGGGGGACAGTACAATGAGCAGTTCTTC
TRBV29-1,TRBJ1-2,-,TRBD1,CSVEDFTGGLNGYTF,TGCAGCGTTGAAGATTTCACAGGGGGATTAAATGGCTACACCTTC
TRBV6-5,TRBJ2-2,-,-,CASSYSGQNTGELFF,TGTGCCAGCAGTTACTCAGGACAGAACACCGGGGAGCTGTTTTTT
TRBV2,TRBJ1-1,-,-,CASRAGGANTEAFF,TGTGCCAGCAGGGCCGGAGGGGCTAACACTGAAGCTTTCTTT
TRBV6-1,TRBJ2-7,-,TRBD2,CASSGLAGVSYEQYF,TGTGCCAGCAGTGGACTAGCGGGGGTGTCCTACGAGCAGTACTTC
TRBV28,TRBJ1-3,-,-,CASSPGSVLSGNTIYF,TGTGCCAGCAGCCCCGGTTCGGTACTCTCTGGAAACACCATATATTTT
TRBV7-9,TRBJ2-7,-,-,CASSPGQGTYEQYF,TGTGCCAGCAGCCCAGGACAAGGGACCTACGAGCAGTACTTC